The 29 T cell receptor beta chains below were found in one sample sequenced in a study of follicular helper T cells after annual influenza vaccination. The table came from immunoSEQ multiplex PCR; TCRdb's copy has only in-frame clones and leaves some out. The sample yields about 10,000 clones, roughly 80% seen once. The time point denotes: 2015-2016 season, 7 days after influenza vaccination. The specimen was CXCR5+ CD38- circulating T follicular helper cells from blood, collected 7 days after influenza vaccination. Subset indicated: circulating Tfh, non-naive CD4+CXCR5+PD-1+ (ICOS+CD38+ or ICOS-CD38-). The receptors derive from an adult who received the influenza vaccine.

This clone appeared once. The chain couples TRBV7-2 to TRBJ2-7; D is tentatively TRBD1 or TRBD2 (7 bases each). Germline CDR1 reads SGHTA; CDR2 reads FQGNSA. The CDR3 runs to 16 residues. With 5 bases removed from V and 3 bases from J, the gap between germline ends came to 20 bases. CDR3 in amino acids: CASSIRDSSGGYEQYF. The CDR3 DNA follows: TGTGCCAGCAGCATAAGGGACAGCTCGGGGGGCTACGAGCAGTACTTC.

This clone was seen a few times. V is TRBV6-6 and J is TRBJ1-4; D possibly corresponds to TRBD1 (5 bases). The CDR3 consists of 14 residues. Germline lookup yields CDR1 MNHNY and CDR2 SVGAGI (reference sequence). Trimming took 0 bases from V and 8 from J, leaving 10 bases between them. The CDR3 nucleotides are TGTGCCAGCAGTTACTCGCCAGGGAGGGAAAAACTGTTTTTT. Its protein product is CASSYSPGREKLFF.

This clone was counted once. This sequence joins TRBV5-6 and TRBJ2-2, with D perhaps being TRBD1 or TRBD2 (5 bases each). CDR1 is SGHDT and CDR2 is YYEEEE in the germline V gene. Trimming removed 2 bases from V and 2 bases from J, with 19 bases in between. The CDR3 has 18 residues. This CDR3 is CASSLGVRDLTNTGELFF. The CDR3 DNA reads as TGTGCCAGCAGCTTAGGGGTCCGGGACCTAACTAACACCGGGGAGCTGTTTTTT.

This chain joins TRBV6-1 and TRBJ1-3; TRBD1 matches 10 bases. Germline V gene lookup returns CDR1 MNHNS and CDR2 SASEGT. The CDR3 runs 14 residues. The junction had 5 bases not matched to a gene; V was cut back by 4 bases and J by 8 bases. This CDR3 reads CASSGTGGKHTIYF. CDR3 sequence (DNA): TGTGCCAGCAGTGGGACAGGGGGGAAGCACACCATATATTTT.

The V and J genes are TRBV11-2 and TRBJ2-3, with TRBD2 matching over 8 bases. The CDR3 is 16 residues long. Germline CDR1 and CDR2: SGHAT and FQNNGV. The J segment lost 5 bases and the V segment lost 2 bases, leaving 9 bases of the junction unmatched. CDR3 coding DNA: TGTGCCAGCAGCTTACTTGTCGGGGGGGCGGGAGATACGCAGTATTTT. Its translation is CASSLLVGGAGDTQYF.

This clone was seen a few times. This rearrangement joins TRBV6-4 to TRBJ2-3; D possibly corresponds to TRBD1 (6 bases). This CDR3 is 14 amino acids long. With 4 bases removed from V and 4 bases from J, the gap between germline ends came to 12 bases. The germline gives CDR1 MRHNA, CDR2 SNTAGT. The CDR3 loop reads CASSVKQGADTQYF. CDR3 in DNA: TGTGCCAGCAGTGTGAAACAGGGCGCAGATACGCAGTATTTT.

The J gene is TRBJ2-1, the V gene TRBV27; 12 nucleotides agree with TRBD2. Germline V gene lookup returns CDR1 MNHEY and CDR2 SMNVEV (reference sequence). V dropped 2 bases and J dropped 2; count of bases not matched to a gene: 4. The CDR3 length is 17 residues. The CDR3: CASSLPRTSGTYNEQFF. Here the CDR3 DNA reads TGTGCCAGCAGTTTACCCCGGACTAGCGGGACCTACAATGAGCAGTTCTTC.

CDR3 loop: CASSSREATNTGELFF. Here the CDR3 DNA reads TGCGCCAGCAGCTCCCGGGAGGCTACGAACACCGGGGAGCTGTTTTTT. The rearrangement links TRBV4-1 to TRBJ2-2; 7 bases match TRBD2. The CDR3 extends over 16 amino acids. Trimming removed 5 bases from V and 0 bases from J; junction bases left unmatched: 6. Germline lookup yields CDR1 MGHRA and CDR2 YSYEKL.

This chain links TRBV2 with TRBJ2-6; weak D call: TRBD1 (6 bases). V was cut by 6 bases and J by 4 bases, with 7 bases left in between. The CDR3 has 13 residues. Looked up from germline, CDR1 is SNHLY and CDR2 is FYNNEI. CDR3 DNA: TGTGCCAGCAGGGGGACAGGGGCCAACGTCCTGACTTTC. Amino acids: CASRGTGANVLTF.

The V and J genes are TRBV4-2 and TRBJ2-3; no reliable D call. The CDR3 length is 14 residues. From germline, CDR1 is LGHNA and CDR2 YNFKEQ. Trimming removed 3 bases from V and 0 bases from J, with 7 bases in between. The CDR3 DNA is TGTGCCAGCAGCCATCCAGAGAGCACAGATACGCAGTATTTT. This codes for CASSHPESTDTQYF.

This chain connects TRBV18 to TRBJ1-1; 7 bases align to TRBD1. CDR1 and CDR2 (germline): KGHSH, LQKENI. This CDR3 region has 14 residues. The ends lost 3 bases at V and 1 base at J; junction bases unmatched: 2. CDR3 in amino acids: CASSPYRGNTEAFF. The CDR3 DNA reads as TGTGCCAGCTCACCTTACAGGGGGAACACTGAAGCTTTCTTT.

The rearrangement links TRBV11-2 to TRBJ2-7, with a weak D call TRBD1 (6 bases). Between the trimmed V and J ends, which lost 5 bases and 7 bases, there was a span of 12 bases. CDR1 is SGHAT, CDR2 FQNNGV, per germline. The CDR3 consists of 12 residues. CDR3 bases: TGTGCCAGCAGCCGACCCGGACAGGAGCAGTACTTC. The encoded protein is CASSRPGQEQYF.

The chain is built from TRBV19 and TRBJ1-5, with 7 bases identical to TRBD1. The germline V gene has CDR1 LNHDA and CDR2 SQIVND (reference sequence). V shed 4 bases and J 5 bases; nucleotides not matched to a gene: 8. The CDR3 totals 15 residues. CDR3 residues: CASSRMGQLDQPQHF. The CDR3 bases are TGTGCCAGTAGTAGGATGGGACAGCTAGATCAGCCCCAGCATTTT.

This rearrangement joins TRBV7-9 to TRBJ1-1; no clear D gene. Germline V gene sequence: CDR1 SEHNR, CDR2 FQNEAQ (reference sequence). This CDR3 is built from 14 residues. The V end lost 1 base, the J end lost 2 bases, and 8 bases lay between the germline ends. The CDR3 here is CASSLESPNTEAFF. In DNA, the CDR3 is TGTGCCAGCAGCTTAGAGAGCCCTAACACTGAAGCTTTCTTT.

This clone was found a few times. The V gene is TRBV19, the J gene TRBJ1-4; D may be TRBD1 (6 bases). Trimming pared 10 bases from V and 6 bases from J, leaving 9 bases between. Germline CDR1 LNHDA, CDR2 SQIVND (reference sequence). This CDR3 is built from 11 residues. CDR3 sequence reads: CATRTDEKLFF. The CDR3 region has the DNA TGTGCCACCCGGACAGATGAAAAACTGTTTTTT.

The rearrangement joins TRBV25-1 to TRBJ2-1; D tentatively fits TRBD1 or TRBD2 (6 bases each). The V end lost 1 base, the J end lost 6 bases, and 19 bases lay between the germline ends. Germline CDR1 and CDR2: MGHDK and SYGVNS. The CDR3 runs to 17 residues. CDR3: CASSEWDSDSDPNEQFF. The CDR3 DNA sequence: TGTGCCAGCAGTGAATGGGACTCGGACAGTGACCCCAATGAGCAGTTCTTC.

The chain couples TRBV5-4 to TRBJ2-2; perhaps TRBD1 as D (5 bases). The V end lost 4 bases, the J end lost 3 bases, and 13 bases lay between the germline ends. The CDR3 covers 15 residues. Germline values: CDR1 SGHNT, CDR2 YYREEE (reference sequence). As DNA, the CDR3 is TGTGCCAGCAGCCAAGGCGGCAGGGACACCGGGGAGCTGTTTTTT. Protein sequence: CASSQGGRDTGELFF. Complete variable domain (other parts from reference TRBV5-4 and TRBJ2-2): ETGVTQSPTHLIKTRGQQVTLRCSSQSGHNTVSWYQQALGQGPQFIFQYYREEENGRGNFPPRFSGLQFPNYSSELNVNALELDDSALYLCASSQGGRDTGELFFGEGSRLTVL.

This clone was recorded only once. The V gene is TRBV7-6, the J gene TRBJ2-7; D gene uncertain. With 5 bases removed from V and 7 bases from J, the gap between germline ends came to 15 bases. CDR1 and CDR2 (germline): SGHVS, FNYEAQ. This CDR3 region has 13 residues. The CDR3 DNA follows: TGTGCCAGCAGCCCGCGACCCCTAGTGGAGCAGTACTTC. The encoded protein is CASSPRPLVEQYF.

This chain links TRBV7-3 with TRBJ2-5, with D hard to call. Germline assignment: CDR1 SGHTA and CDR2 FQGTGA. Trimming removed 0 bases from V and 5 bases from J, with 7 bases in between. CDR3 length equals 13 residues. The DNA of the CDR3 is TGTGCCAGCAGCTTAACGATCGGGGAGACCCAGTACTTC. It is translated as CASSLTIGETQYF.

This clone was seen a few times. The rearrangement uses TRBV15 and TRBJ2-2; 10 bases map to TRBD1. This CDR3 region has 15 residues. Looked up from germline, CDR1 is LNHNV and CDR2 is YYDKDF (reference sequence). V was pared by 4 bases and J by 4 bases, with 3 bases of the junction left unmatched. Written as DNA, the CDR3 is TGTGCCACCAGCACCAGACAGGGGGCCACCGGGGAGCTGTTTTTT. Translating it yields CATSTRQGATGELFF.

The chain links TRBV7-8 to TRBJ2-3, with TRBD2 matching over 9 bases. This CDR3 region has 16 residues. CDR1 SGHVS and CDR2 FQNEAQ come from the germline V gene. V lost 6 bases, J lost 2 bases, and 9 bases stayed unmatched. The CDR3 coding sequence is TGTGCCAGCAGTTTAAGCGGGGGGTTTTTCACAGATACGCAGTATTTT. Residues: CASSLSGGFFTDTQYF. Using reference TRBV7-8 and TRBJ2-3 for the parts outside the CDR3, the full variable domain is GAGVSQSPRYKVAKRGQDVALRCDPISGHVSLFWYQQALGQGPEFLTYFQNEAQLDKSGLPSDRFFAERPEGSVSTLKIQRTQQEDSAVYLCASSLSGGFFTDTQYFGPGTRLTVL.

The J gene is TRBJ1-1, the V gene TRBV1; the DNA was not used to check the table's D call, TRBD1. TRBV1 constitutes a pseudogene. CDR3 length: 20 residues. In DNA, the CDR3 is TGCACCAGCAGCCCCTTTCAAAGGATCAGACAGGCCAACAAGGACACTGAAGCTTTCTTT. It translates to CTSSPFQRIRQANKDTEAFF.

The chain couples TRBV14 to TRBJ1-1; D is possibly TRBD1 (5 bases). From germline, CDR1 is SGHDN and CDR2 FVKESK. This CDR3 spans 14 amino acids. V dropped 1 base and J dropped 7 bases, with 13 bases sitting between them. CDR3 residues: CASSQVGTEREAFF. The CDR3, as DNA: TGTGCCAGCAGCCAAGTCGGGACCGAACGTGAAGCTTTCTTT.

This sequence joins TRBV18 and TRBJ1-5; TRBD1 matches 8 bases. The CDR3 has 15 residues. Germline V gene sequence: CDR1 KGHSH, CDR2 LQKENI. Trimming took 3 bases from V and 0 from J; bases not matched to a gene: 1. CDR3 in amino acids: CASSPGQVSNQPQHF. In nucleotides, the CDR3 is TGTGCCAGCTCACCGGGACAGGTTAGCAATCAGCCCCAGCATTTT.

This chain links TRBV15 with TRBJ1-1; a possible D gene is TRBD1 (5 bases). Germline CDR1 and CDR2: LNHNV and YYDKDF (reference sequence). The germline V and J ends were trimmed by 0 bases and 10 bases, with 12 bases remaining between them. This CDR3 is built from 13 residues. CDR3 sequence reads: CATSRDPTAGAFF. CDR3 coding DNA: TGTGCCACCAGCAGAGATCCGACAGCAGGAGCTTTCTTT.

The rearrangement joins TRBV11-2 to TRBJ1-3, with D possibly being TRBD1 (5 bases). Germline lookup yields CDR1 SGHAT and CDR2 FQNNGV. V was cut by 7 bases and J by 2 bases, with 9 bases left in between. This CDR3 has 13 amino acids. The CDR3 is CASKGRAGNTIYF. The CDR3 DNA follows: TGTGCCAGCAAGGGCAGGGCTGGAAACACCATATATTTT.

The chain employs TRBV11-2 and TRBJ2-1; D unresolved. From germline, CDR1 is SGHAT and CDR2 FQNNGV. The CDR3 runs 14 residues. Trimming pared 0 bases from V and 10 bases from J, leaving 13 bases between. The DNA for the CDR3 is TGTGCCAGCAGCTTAGATTTTAACTCCTGGGAGCAGTTCTTC. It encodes CASSLDFNSWEQFF.

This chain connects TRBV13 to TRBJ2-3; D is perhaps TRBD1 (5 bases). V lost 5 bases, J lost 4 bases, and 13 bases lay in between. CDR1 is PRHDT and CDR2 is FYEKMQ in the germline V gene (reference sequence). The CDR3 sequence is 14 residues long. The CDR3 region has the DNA TGTGCCAGCAGCCTCGAGACAGAGTCAGATACGCAGTATTTT. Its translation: CASSLETESDTQYF.

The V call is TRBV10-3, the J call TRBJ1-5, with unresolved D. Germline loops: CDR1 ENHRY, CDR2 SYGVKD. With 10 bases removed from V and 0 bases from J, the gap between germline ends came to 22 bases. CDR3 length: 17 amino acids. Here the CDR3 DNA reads TGTGCCACCCGACCAGCCTCTCAGTTGTCTAGCAATCAGCCCCAGCATTTT. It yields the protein CATRPASQLSSNQPQHF.